This TCR beta chain was identified in a study of blood T cell repertoires in COVID-19. Whole-study context: Italy, Spain and the United States were the sources of the convalescent and acute COVID-19 samples. T cells, B-cell-depleted T cells, or PBMCs provided the cDNA or gDNA that served as material.

Profiling relied on immunoSEQ multiplex PCR, and the TCRdb table lists in-frame clones only, not all of them. The data show approximately 260,000 clones, about 88% seen once. In germline, CDR1 is MNHEY, CDR2 SMNVEV (reference sequence). The CDR3 is 13 residues long. V lost 10 bases, J lost 6 bases, and 9 bases stayed unmatched. The TCR originated in a woman between 35 and 50 years old who had recovered from COVID-19. V gene TRBV27 combines with J gene TRBJ2-7; 10 bases agree with TRBD1. Source material: peripheral blood. CDR3 nucleotide sequence: TGTGCCACCCTTGGACAGGGGGGGGGCGAGCAGTACTTC. This encodes CATLGQGGGEQYF.